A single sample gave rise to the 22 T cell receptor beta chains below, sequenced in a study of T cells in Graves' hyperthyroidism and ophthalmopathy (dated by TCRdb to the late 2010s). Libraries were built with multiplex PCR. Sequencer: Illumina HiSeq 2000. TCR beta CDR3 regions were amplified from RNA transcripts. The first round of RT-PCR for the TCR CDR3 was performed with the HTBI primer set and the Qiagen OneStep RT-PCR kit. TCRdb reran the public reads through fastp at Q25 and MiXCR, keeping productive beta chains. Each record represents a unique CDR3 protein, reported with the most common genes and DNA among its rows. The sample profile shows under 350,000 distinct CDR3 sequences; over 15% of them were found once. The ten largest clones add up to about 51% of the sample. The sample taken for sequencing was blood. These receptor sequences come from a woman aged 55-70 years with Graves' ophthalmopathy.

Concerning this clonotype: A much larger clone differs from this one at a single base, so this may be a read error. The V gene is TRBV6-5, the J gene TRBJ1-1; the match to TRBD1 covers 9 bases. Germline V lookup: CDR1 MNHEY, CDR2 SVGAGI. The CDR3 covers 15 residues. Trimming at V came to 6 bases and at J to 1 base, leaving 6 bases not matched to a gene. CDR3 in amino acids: CASRYRDRENTEAFF. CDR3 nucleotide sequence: TGTGCCAGCAGATACCGGGACAGGGAGAACACTGAAGCTTTCTTT.

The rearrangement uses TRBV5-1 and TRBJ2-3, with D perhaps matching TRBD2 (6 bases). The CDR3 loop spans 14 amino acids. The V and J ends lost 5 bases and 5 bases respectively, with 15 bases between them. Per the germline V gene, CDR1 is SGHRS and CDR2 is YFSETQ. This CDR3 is CASRPGGAKDTQYF. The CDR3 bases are TGCGCCAGCAGACCCGGGGGAGCTAAAGATACGCAGTATTTT.

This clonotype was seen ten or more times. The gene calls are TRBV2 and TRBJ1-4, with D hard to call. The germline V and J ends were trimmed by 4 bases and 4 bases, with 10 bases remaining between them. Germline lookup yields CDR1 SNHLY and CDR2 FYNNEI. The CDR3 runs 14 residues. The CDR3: CASSVGPGNEKLFF. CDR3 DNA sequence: TGTGCCAGCAGTGTGGGTCCGGGTAATGAAAAACTGTTTTTT.

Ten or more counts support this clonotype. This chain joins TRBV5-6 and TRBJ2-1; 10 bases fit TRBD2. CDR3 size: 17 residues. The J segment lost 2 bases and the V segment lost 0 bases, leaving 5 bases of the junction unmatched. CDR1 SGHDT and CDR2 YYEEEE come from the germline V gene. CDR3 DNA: TGTGCCAGCAGCTTGGCCGAAGCGGGGGGGGCCTACAATGAGCAGTTCTTC. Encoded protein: CASSLAEAGGAYNEQFF.

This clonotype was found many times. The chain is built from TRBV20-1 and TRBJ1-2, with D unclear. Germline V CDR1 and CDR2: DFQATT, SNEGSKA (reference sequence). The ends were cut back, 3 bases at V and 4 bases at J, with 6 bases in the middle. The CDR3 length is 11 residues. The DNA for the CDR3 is TGCAGTGCTAGGCTCGGCTATGGCTACACCTTC. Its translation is CSARLGYGYTF.

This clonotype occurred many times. The CDR3 loop reads CASSLGGYGYTF. For the CDR3, the DNA is TGTGCCAGCAGTTTAGGAGGGTATGGCTACACCTTC. The chain joins TRBV28 to TRBJ1-2; D call uncertain. This CDR3 comprises 12 residues. V dropped 2 bases and J dropped 5 bases, with 6 bases sitting between them. Germline-derived CDR1 and CDR2 are MDHEN and SYDVKM.

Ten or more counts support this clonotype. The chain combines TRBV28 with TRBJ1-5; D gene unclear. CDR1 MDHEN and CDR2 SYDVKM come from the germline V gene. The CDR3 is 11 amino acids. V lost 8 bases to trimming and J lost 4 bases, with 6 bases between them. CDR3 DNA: TGTGCCAGCCTCCAGAATCAGCCCCAGCATTTT. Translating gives CASLQNQPQHF.

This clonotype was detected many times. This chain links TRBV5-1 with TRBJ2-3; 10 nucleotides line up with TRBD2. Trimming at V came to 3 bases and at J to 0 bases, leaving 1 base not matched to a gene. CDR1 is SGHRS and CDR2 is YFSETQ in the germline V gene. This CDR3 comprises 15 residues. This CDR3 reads CASSSSGSSTDTQYF. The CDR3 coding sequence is TGCGCCAGCAGCTCTAGCGGGAGTAGCACAGATACGCAGTATTTT.

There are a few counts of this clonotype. CDR3 coding DNA: TGTGCCAGCAGCGTAGTTGGTGGGAGGTCTACCCTCAATGAGCAGTTCTTC. Translating it yields CASSVVGGRSTLNEQFF. The gene calls are TRBV9 and TRBJ2-1, with D tentatively TRBD2 (6 bases). This CDR3 spans 17 amino acids. CDR1 is SGDLS, CDR2 YYNGEE, per germline. V shed 0 bases and J shed 6 bases, with 19 bases lying between them. Looking up the rest from reference TRBV9 and TRBJ2-1 gives the full variable domain: DSGVTQTPKHLITATGQRVTLRCSPRSGDLSVYWYQQSLDQGLQFLIQYYNGEERAKGNILERFSAQQFPDLHSELNLSSLELGDSALYFCASSVVGGRSTLNEQFFGPGTRLTVL.

CDR3: CASSGQPAGELFF. CDR3 coding DNA: TGTGCCAGCAGTGGACAGCCGGCCGGGGAGCTGTTTTTT. The rearrangement uses TRBV2 and TRBJ2-2, with a weak D call TRBD1 (5 bases). V lost 4 bases and J lost 6, with 9 bases in between. CDR1 is SNHLY and CDR2 is FYNNEI in the germline V gene. The CDR3 sequence is 13 residues long.

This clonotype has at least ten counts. DNA of the CDR3: TGCAGTGCTAGGGATACAGGGGGCTACTATGGCTACACCTTC. It yields the protein CSARDTGGYYGYTF. This chain connects TRBV20-1 to TRBJ1-2; 9 positions match TRBD1. Germline CDR1 is DFQATT and CDR2 is SNEGSKA (reference sequence). Unmatched junction bases numbered 5, after V lost 3 bases and J lost 3 bases. The CDR3 sequence is 14 residues long.

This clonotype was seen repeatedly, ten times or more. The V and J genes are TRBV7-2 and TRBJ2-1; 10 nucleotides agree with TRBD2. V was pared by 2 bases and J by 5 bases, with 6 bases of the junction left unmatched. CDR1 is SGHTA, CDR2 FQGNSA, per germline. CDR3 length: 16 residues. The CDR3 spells CASSLKAGGPNNEQFF. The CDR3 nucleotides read TGTGCCAGCAGCTTAAAAGCGGGGGGGCCTAACAATGAGCAGTTCTTC. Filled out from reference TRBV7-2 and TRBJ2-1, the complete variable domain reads GAGVSQSPSNKVTEKGKDVELRCDPISGHTALYWYRQSLGQGLEFLIYFQGNSAPDKSGLPSDRFSAERTGGSVSTLTIQRTQQEDSAVYLCASSLKAGGPNNEQFFGPGTRLTVL.

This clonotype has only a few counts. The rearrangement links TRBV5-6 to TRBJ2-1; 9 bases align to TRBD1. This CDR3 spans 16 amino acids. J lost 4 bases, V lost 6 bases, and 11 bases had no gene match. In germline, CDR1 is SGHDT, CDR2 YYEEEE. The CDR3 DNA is TGTGCCAGCACCCTGTCGGCGACAGGGGGATACAATGAGCAGTTCTTC. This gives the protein CASTLSATGGYNEQFF.

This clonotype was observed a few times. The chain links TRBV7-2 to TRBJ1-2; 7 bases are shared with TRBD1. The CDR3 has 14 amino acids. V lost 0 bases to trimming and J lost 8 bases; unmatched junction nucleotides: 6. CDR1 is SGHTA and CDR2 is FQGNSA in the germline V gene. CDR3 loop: CASSLADRSQGYTF. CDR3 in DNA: TGTGCCAGCAGCTTAGCGGACAGGTCACAGGGCTACACCTTC.

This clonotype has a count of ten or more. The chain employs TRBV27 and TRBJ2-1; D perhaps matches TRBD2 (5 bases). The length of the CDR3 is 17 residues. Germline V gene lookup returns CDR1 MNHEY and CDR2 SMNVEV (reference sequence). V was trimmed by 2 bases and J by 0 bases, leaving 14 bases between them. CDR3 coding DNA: TGTGCCAGCAGTTTAAGGAGACGGAGGAGCTCCTACAATGAGCAGTTCTTC. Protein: CASSLRRRRSSYNEQFF.

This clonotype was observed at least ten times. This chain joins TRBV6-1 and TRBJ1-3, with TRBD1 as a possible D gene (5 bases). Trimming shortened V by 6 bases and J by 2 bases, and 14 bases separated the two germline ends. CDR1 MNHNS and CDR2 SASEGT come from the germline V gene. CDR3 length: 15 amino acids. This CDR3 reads CASRDPGSAGNTIYF. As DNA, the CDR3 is TGTGCCAGCAGAGACCCAGGGTCTGCTGGAAACACCATATATTTT.

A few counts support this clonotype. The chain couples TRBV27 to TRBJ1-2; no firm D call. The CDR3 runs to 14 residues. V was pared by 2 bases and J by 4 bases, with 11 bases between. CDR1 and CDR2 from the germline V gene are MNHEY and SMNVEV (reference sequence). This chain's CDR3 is CASSLGVGVYGYTF. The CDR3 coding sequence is TGTGCCAGCAGTTTAGGGGTCGGGGTCTATGGCTACACCTTC.

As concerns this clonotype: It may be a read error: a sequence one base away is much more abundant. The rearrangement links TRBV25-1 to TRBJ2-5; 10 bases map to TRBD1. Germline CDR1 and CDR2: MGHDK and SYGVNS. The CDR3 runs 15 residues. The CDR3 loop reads CTSSDDRGPGETQYF. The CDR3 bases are TGTACCAGCAGCGACGACAGGGGGCCGGGGGAGACCCAGTACTTC.

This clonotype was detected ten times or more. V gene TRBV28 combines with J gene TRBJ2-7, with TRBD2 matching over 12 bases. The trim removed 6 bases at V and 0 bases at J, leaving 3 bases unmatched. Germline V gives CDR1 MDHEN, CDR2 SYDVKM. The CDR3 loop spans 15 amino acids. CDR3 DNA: TGTGCCAGCAGCTTGACTAGCGGGAGCTCCTACGAGCAGTACTTC. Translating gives CASSLTSGSSYEQYF.

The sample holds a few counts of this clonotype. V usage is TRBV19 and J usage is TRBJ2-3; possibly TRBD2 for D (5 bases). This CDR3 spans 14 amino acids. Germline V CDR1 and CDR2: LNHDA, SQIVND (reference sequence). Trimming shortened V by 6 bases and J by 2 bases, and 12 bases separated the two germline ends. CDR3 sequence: CASSLDFLTDTQYF. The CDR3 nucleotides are TGTGCCAGTAGCCTGGACTTCCTCACAGATACGCAGTATTTT. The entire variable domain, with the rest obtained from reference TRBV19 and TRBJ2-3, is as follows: DGGITQSPKYLFRKEGQNVTLSCEQNLNHDAMYWYRQDPGQGLRLIYYSQIVNDFQKGDIAEGYSVSREKKESFPLTVTSAQKNPTAFYLCASSLDFLTDTQYFGPGTRLTVL.

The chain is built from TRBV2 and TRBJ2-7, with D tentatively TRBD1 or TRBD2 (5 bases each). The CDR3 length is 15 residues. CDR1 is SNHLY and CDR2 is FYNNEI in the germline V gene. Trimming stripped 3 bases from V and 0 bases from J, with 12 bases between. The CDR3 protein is CASSEGPGTSYEQYF. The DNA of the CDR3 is TGTGCCAGCAGTGAGGGCCCCGGGACCTCCTACGAGCAGTACTTC.

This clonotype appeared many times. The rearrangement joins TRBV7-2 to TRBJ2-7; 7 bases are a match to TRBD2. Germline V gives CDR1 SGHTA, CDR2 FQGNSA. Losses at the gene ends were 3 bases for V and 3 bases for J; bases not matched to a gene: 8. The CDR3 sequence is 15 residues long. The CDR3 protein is CASSLGGSGGYEQYF. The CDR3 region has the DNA TGTGCCAGCAGCTTGGGGGGGTCGGGGGGCTACGAGCAGTACTTC.